This TCR beta chain was recovered during a study of shared clonotypes between healthy human individuals (dated by TCRdb to the early 2020s). Study-wide context: A couple of women and a few men aged 18 to 49 years were included in the cohort. For each donor, CD4 naive and CD4 memory were each given three plates, CD8 naive was given two plates, and CD8 memory was given one plate. To estimate repertoire size and how much clonotype sharing occurs between individuals, the study deeply sequenced the blood TCR repertoires of several healthy adults. Different laboratories and diverse techniques were used to prepare libraries and sequence TCR repertoires, to increase sequencing depth and limit assay-specific biases. Leukapheresis yielded between about 0.9 and 10 billion PBMCs per donor. Overall study results and their limits: Higher generation probabilities were observed for clonotypes shared by all four sorted-subset donors than for non-shared clonotypes. Incomplete sequencing was indicated by rarefaction of sorted-subset datasets, despite the large sequencing depth. Because the study included only a small number of donors, the genetic and exposure-history diversity represented was limited. Sampling was limited to blood, and TCR repertoires in tissue likely differ from TCR repertoires in blood. Naive subsets generally had larger estimated clonotype richness than memory subsets did. Based on pairwise subsampling, the degree of clonotype sharing among donors was expected to be affected by sequencing depth. Across four donors, approximately 4.6% of naive CD4, approximately 3.6% of naive CD8, roughly 2.3% of memory CD4, and roughly 0.4% of memory CD8 clonotypes were shared.

About this clone itself: What antigen it recognizes has not been identified. No much larger clonotype is one base removed from it; base qualities were not supplied. The same CDR3 also results from other DNA sequences found in this sample.

The CDR3 runs 13 residues from the cysteine to the phenylalanine. Only the CDR3 DNA stays, 39 bases, in frame from base 1. CDR1 is given as KGHSH and CDR2 as LQKENI, both from the germline V gene. V is pared back by 3 bases and J by 5 bases, with 10 bases lying between the germline termini. The donors were healthy, HIV-negative adults who had no recently reported acute infections or vaccinations. Only Caucasian adults living in Nashville, Tennessee, USA were represented among the donors. CD4+ T cells were enriched through magnetic negative selection, after which naive cells were positively selected on CD45RA and the remaining negative fraction served as the memory subset. After blood collection by leukapheresis, PBMCs were isolated using Ficoll-Histopaque density gradient centrifugation and then cryopreserved in the vapor phase of liquid nitrogen. Analytical flow cytometry was used to check the purity and quantity of each magnetically sorted T cell population. Genomic DNA was isolated from each sorted fraction and quantified by UV absorbance on a Nanodrop 2000c.

TCR CDR3 regions were amplified from genomic DNA by multiplex PCR using the deep immunoSEQ assay. Extracted genomic DNA from each cell subset was distributed evenly across all wells of several immunoSEQ 96-well plates, and each plate was treated as a replicate. Each replicate PCR for sorted subsets received around 200 ng genomic DNA, equal to 28,000 or so T cell genomes. Purified libraries were measured with a Qubit 3.0 fluorometer, size-checked on a Bioanalyzer 2100, and measured again with the KAPA Library Quantification kit. Every immunoSEQ 96-well plate was sequenced on a dedicated single-read 150-cycle Illumina NextSeq 550 flow cell. The authors' pipeline ran thus. The immunoSEQ output contained only junctional sequences without quality scores, so filtering could not match that applied to full-length reads. Sequences were annotated with PyIR, a Python wrapper for IgBLAST v1.9, using IMGT germline references to assign V/J genes and CDR3. Reads were removed for weak V/J assignments (E-value above 1e-6), missing CDR3, stop codons, out-of-frame junctions, or ambiguous translated residues. A V3J clonotype was defined by an identical inferred V gene, J gene, and CDR3 amino acid sequence. To compute the percentage overlap between repertoires, the number of shared unique clonotypes was divided by the size of the smaller repertoire. Repertoire richness was assessed with RTK rarefaction, the Chao1 estimator, and Recon v2.1 estimates of unobserved clonotypes. Generation probabilities were computed with OLGA for all TCRbeta clonotypes obtained by the gDNA method from a few donors. TCRdb limited this immuneACCESS table to in-frame rearrangements with V and J called. A share of clones is missing; checked studies link under half to unresolved V genes, and the rest is unexplained. Clone size and V and J calls were adopted from that table, with D and trimming inferred from the DNA. Within this sample are over 2 million clones, with around 90% of them counted one time only. The ten largest clones add up to about 0.36% of the sample.

This TCR derives from a man aged 18-30 years in good health. Some clones in this sample may be carry-over from other donors' samples. Specimen: naive CD4+ T cells from PBMCs. The cell subset or site label, read with the paper, signifies: CD45RA+ positively selected. The V and J genes are TRBV18 and TRBJ2-5; 6 matching bases give a weak D call of TRBD2. The nucleotide sequence is TGTGCCAGCTCACCTGCGGGGAGGGAGACCCAGTACTTC. The resulting protein is CASSPAGRETQYF.